The next 13 T cell receptor beta chains were all read from a single sample in a study of T-cell memory formation after mild COVID-19 listed by TCRdb under 2021. Receptor amplification or capture employed 5' RACE. The reads were generated on an Illumina NovaSeq 6000. The public sequencing data were trimmed at Q25 with fastp and processed into clonotypes with MiXCR by TCRdb, which kept only in-frame beta chains. Rows are unified per CDR3 protein, each entry keeping the most common DNA and genes. Counted in this sample were roughly 260,000 distinct CDR3 sequences; less than 20% of them appeared once. The top ten hold roughly 3.6% of the sample. The sample comprised PBMCs or a T cell subset sorted from them (not recorded which). Receptors originate from a man aged 18 to 30 who had mild COVID-19 (a few samples of this study predate the infection). The sample titles of this study are shuffled in the database, so cell type and time point are left out; the donor was told from shared clones.

The chain is built from TRBV18 and TRBJ1-4; TRBD1 aligns across 9 bases. CDR1 and CDR2 (germline): KGHSH, LQKENI. The trim removed 3 bases at V and 6 bases at J, leaving 2 bases unmatched. This CDR3 region has 14 residues. The CDR3: CASSPTGGDEKLFF. Written as DNA, the CDR3 is TGTGCCAGCTCACCGACAGGGGGGGATGAAAAACTGTTTTTT. The variable domain in full, with the rest retrieved from reference TRBV18 and TRBJ1-4, is NAGVMQNPRHLVRRRGQEARLRCSPMKGHSHVYWYRQLPEEGLKFMVYLQKENIIDESGMPKERFSAEFPKEGPSILRIQQVVRGDSAAYFCASSPTGGDEKLFFGSGTQLSVL.

The chain recombines TRBV4-3 with TRBJ2-1; TRBD2 matches 14 bases. The germline V gene encodes CDR1 LGHNA and CDR2 YSLEER. The CDR3 runs 15 residues. The junction had 3 bases not matched to a gene; V was cut back by 3 bases and J by 8 bases. The DNA for the CDR3 is TGCGCCAGCAGCCAGGGGGGACTAGCGGGAGATGAGCAGTTCTTC. Amino acids: CASSQGGLAGDEQFF.

Turning to this clonotype: The germline gene is not matched at one end of the junction; a read error may be the cause. The chain has TRBV14 and TRBJ2-3; weak D call: TRBD2 (6 bases). Germline V gene data show CDR1 as SGHDN and CDR2 as FVKESK. The CDR3 loop spans 17 amino acids. The CDR3 is CASSPYFLALRTDTQDF. CDR3 nucleotide sequence: TGTGCCAGCAGCCCCTATTTTCTAGCGCTACGCACAGATACGCAGGATTTT.

This clonotype was seen a handful of times. The chain is built from TRBV6-6 and TRBJ2-7, with D uncertain. Germline V gives CDR1 MNHNY, CDR2 SVGAGI (reference sequence). There are 13 residues in the CDR3. V shed 0 bases and J shed 3 bases, with 6 bases lying between them. The CDR3 bases are TGTGCCAGCAGTTACTCCGGCCTCTACGAGCAGTACGTC. This codes for CASSYSGLYEQYV.

A few counts support this clonotype. This chain links TRBV27 with TRBJ1-5; D might be TRBD1 (6 bases). CDR1 is MNHEY and CDR2 is SMNVEV in the germline V gene (reference sequence). The CDR3 extends over 17 amino acids. The V gene lost 3 bases and the J gene lost 5 bases, with 20 bases spanning the gap. The CDR3 region is CASSFAQGTGLDQPQHF. The CDR3 DNA reads as TGTGCCAGCAGTTTCGCTCAGGGGACTGGCTTAGATCAGCCCCAGCATTTT.

There are a few counts of this clonotype. V is TRBV12-3 or TRBV12-4 and J is TRBJ2-1; D is perhaps TRBD2 (6 bases). V lost 5 bases to trimming and J lost 0 bases, with 14 bases between them. The CDR3 is 16 amino acids. The CDR3, as DNA: TGTGCCAGCAGTCCACGACTAGGGAGCTCCTACAATGAGCAGTTCTTC. Encoded protein: CASSPRLGSSYNEQFF.

The chain recombines TRBV5-5 with TRBJ1-4; weak D call: TRBD1 (6 bases). The CDR3 runs 13 residues. V lost 0 bases and J 10 bases, leaving 10 bases between the germline ends. CDR1 SGHKS and CDR2 YYEKEE come from the germline V gene (reference sequence). CDR3 loop: CASSLDRVGKLFF. The CDR3, as DNA: TGTGCCAGCAGCTTGGACAGGGTAGGAAAACTGTTTTTT.

This clonotype was observed a few times. The V and J genes are TRBV4-3 and TRBJ1-4, with D perhaps matching TRBD1 (6 bases). The CDR3 is 18 amino acids. Trimming pared 0 bases from V and 0 bases from J, leaving 14 bases between. CDR1 is LGHNA, CDR2 YSLEER, per germline. Here the CDR3 reads CASSQDPAGAPTNEKLFF. CDR3 nucleotides: TGCGCCAGCAGCCAAGATCCCGCAGGGGCCCCAACTAATGAAAAACTGTTTTTT.

This clonotype has more than one count but fewer than ten. The V call is TRBV2, the J call TRBJ2-7, with D possibly being TRBD1 or TRBD2 (5 bases each). The V end lost 7 bases, the J end lost 2 bases, and 12 bases lay between the germline ends. Germline V gene lookup returns CDR1 SNHLY and CDR2 FYNNEI. The CDR3 sequence is 13 residues long. This chain's CDR3 is CASTGPGPYEQYF. The CDR3 bases are TGTGCCAGCACTGGCCCGGGGCCCTACGAGCAGTACTTC.

This clonotype was counted only a few times. The V call is TRBV20-1, the J call TRBJ1-4; D is undetermined. Germline CDR1 is DFQATT and CDR2 is SNEGSKA (reference sequence). CDR3 length equals 15 residues. V dropped 3 bases and J dropped 3 bases, with 14 bases sitting between them. CDR3 nucleotides: TGCAGTGCTAGGCACCCCGCGAGTGCTAATGAAAAACTGTTTTTT. Translating gives CSARHPASANEKLFF.

The chain uses TRBV20-1 and TRBJ1-6; D is perhaps TRBD1 (6 bases). Trimming removed 2 bases at V and 7 bases at J, with 18 bases between. The CDR3 consists of 16 residues. Per the germline V gene, CDR1 is DFQATT and CDR2 is SNEGSKA (reference sequence). The CDR3: CSARRKFGTRNSPLHF. CDR3 sequence (DNA): TGCAGTGCTAGACGTAAATTCGGGACACGGAATTCACCCCTCCACTTT.

The sample holds a few counts of this clonotype. The CDR3 sequence is CASSLGTGGSAFF. DNA of the CDR3: TGTGCCAGCAGCTTAGGTACAGGGGGCTCGGCTTTCTTT. V and J are TRBV7-9 and TRBJ1-1, with 9 positions matching TRBD1. The J segment lost 11 bases and the V segment lost 1 base, leaving 5 bases of the junction unmatched. CDR3 size: 13 residues. Germline values: CDR1 SEHNR, CDR2 FQNEAQ (reference sequence).

The V call is TRBV29-1, the J call TRBJ1-1; possibly TRBD1 for D (6 bases). V dropped 7 bases and J dropped 4 bases, with 16 bases sitting between them. CDR1 and CDR2 (germline): SQVTM, ANQGSEA. CDR3 length: 13 amino acids. CDR3 nucleotides: TGCAGCGCCGGACGAGGAGGGGGCACTGAAGCTTTCTTT. Protein product: CSAGRGGGTEAFF.